Detailed here is one T cell receptor beta chain. The data derive from a study of blood T cell repertoires in COVID-19. Study context: There were acute and convalescent COVID-19 samples, and they came from the United States, Italy and Spain. Sources were T cells, B-cell-depleted T cells, or PBMCs; the material itself was cDNA or gDNA.

How the authors handled the data: The authors estimated nucleated cell counts from reference gene primer amplification. Some clones are missing from TCRdb's copy, which holds only in-frame ones; the method was immunoSEQ multiplex PCR. Clone size and V and J calls were adopted from that table, with D and trimming inferred from the DNA. This table holds 250,000 or so clones, 87% found once. V was cut by 1 base and J by 5 bases, with 15 bases left in between. This CDR3 has 16 amino acids. Germline V gene sequence: CDR1 SEHNR, CDR2 FQNEAQ (reference sequence). This sequence joins TRBV7-9 and TRBJ2-1; the D gene is possibly TRBD2 (7 bases). The TCR was taken from a woman aged 40 to 50 who had recovered from COVID-19. What was sequenced was peripheral blood. CDR3 protein: CASSLDAGARDNEQFF. The CDR3 coding sequence is TGTGCCAGCAGCTTAGATGCGGGGGCCAGGGACAATGAGCAGTTCTTC. Full variable domain (missing parts from reference TRBV7-9 and TRBJ2-1): DTGVSQNPRHKITKRGQNVTFRCDPISEHNRLYWYRQTLGQGPEFLTYFQNEAQLEKSRLLSDRFSAERPKGSFSTLEIQRTEQGDSAMYLCASSLDAGARDNEQFFGPGTRLTVL.